A single sample is the source of the 20 T cell receptor beta chains below, sequenced in a study of cytotoxic CD8 clonotypes in ibrutinib-treated CLL. Sequencing was performed with immunoSEQ multiplex PCR; in TCRdb, only in-frame clones are kept and a portion is missing. This sample carries around 29,000 clones, almost 70% of them seen once, and the ten largest clones take roughly 50%. The sample here was PBMCs, taken after 24 months of ibrutinib treatment. These receptors were taken from a human donor with chronic lymphocytic leukemia.

This chain connects TRBV5-1 to TRBJ2-3; TRBD2 is a possible D gene (5 bases). With 0 bases removed from V and 3 bases from J, the gap between germline ends came to 8 bases. Germline CDR1 is SGHRS and CDR2 is YFSETQ. CDR3 length: 14 amino acids. Here the CDR3 DNA reads TGCGCCAGCAGCTTGGTTCTAGCAACAGATACGCAGTATTTT. Its protein product is CASSLVLATDTQYF.

This clone was seen only once. The CDR3 DNA is TGTGCCAGCAGCGTCCGTGGCGGAAAACTGTTTTTT. Protein product: CASSVRGGKLFF. The gene calls are TRBV27 and TRBJ1-4, with no clear D. V lost 6 bases to trimming and J lost 10 bases, with 12 bases between them. CDR3 length: 12 residues. The germline gives CDR1 MNHEY, CDR2 SMNVEV (reference sequence).

The V call is TRBV7-9, the J call TRBJ1-4, with 7 bases that match TRBD1. The CDR3 has 13 amino acids. CDR1 SEHNR and CDR2 FQNEAQ come from the germline V gene (reference sequence). Trimming took 2 bases from V and 14 from J; bases not matched to a gene: 8. DNA of the CDR3: TGTGCCAGCAGCTTAACAGGGGCAGTGGGGCTGTTTTTT. Translated, it gives CASSLTGAVGLFF.

The chain has TRBV30 and TRBJ2-7; 9 bases are a match to TRBD1. V lost 6 bases to trimming and J lost 2 bases; unmatched junction nucleotides: 11. Germline values: CDR1 GTSNPN, CDR2 SVGIG (reference sequence). There are 15 residues in the CDR3. The CDR3 bases are TGTGCCTGCGTAATATACAGGGGGCAGACCTACGAGCAGTACTTC. Translation: CACVIYRGQTYEQYF.

The chain uses TRBV4-1 and TRBJ2-1; D gene unclear. The CDR3 runs 16 residues. Germline V gives CDR1 MGHRA, CDR2 YSYEKL. V was trimmed by 0 bases and J by 0 bases, leaving 9 bases between them. The DNA of the CDR3 is TGCGCCAGCAGCCAAGAGAGCGAGAGCTCCTACAATGAGCAGTTCTTC. It specifies CASSQESESSYNEQFF.

This rearrangement joins TRBV27 to TRBJ2-7; the D is unclear. Germline V CDR1 and CDR2: MNHEY, SMNVEV (reference sequence). Trimming took off 2 bases at V and 6 bases at J, with 26 bases between the two ends. The CDR3 totals 18 residues. The CDR3 nucleotides read TGTGCCAGCAGTTTAAGAACCTTAGGGCTACTCAGGCTCGGCGAGCAGTACTTC. It specifies CASSLRTLGLLRLGEQYF.

The chain is built from TRBV29-1 and TRBJ2-5; TRBD2 might be the D (7 bases). Trimming cost V 3 bases and J 7 bases, with 15 bases left between them. This CDR3 contains 13 residues. The V gene's germline CDR1 is SQVTM and CDR2 ANQGSEA. CDR3 DNA: TGCAGCGTTGACCGGGGGGCTGCCGGGACCCAGTACTTC. Its translation: CSVDRGAAGTQYF. The complete variable domain, with remaining parts taken from reference TRBV29-1 and TRBJ2-5, reads SAVISQKPSRDICQRGTSLTIQCQVDSQVTMMFWYRQQPGQSLTLIATANQGSEATYESGFVIDKFPISRPNLTFSTLTVSNMSPEDSSIYLCSVDRGAAGTQYFGPGTRLLVL.

J is TRBJ1-1 and V is TRBV6-5; TRBD1 might be the D (6 bases). The CDR3 is 15 amino acids. Germline-derived CDR1 and CDR2 are MNHEY and SVGAGI. V lost 7 bases and J lost 2, with 17 bases in between. CDR3 in amino acids: CASKSQGYRNTEAFF. The CDR3, as DNA: TGTGCCAGCAAATCACAGGGATACAGAAACACTGAAGCTTTCTTT.

This chain joins TRBV15 and TRBJ2-5; D ambiguous. V was shortened by 2 bases and J by 2 bases, with 3 bases between the two germline ends. Germline assignment: CDR1 LNHNV and CDR2 YYDKDF (reference sequence). CDR3 length equals 12 residues. The DNA of the CDR3 is TGTGCCACCAGCAGACGTCAAGAGACCCAGTACTTC. This gives the protein CATSRRQETQYF.

The V call is TRBV6-6, the J call TRBJ2-3; D unresolved. The V end lost 6 bases, the J end lost 0 bases, and 13 bases lay between the germline ends. This CDR3 contains 15 residues. The germline V gene has CDR1 MNHNY and CDR2 SVGAGI (reference sequence). CDR3 bases: TGTGCCAGCAGCCTAGACGGTTCTAGCACAGATACGCAGTATTTT. It yields the protein CASSLDGSSTDTQYF.

The chain links TRBV2 to TRBJ2-1; D not resolved. V was clipped by 4 bases and J by 10 bases, with 8 bases between them. This CDR3 has 11 amino acids. Per germline, CDR1 SNHLY and CDR2 FYNNEI. DNA for the CDR3: TGTGCCAGCAGTGTGGGTCGCGAGCAGTTCTTC. This sequence encodes CASSVGREQFF. Supplemented by reference TRBV2 and TRBJ2-1, the full variable domain reads EPEVTQTPSHQVTQMGQEVILRCVPISNHLYFYWYRQILGQKVEFLVSFYNNEISEKSEIFDDQFSVERPDGSNFTLKIRSTKLEDSAMYFCASSVGREQFFGPGTRLTVL.

DNA of the CDR3: TGTGCCAGCAAGAGGGCGGGGGGGTACAATGAGCAGTTCTTC. Translating gives CASKRAGGYNEQFF. The chain carries TRBV11-2 and TRBJ2-1; 9 nucleotides line up with TRBD2. After removal of 7 bases from V and 4 bases from J, the junction contained 5 bases not matched to a gene. CDR3 size: 14 residues. CDR1 and CDR2 from the germline V gene are SGHAT and FQNNGV.

This sequence joins TRBV30 and TRBJ1-5; TRBD1 agrees at 7 bases. CDR3 length: 14 residues. The V segment lost 2 bases and the J segment 3 bases; nucleotides outside the gene matches: 4. Germline values: CDR1 GTSNPN, CDR2 SVGIG (reference sequence). CDR3 protein: CAWSPTGNNQPQHF. As DNA, the CDR3 is TGTGCCTGGAGTCCGACAGGGAACAATCAGCCCCAGCATTTT.

CDR3 region: CASSPWEYRAKNIQYF. CDR3 DNA sequence: TGTGCCAGCAGCCCCTGGGAATACAGAGCCAAAAACATTCAGTACTTC. The rearrangement links TRBV7-9 to TRBJ2-4; D not resolved. V shed 5 bases and J shed 0 bases, with 14 bases lying between them. The CDR3 has 16 residues. Germline CDR1 SEHNR, CDR2 FQNEAQ (reference sequence).

This chain joins TRBV6-8 and TRBJ1-5; D uncertain. V dropped 0 bases and J dropped 3 bases, with 12 bases sitting between them. The CDR3 consists of 16 residues. Germline V gene sequence: CDR1 MNHGY, CDR2 SAAAGT. CDR3 protein: CASSYSRVHVNQPQHF. CDR3 nucleotide sequence: TGTGCCAGCAGTTACTCGAGAGTCCACGTCAATCAGCCCCAGCATTTT.

This clone occurred a few times. The gene calls are TRBV27 and TRBJ2-1; the D gene is possibly TRBD1 (5 bases). V lost 10 bases to trimming and J lost 0 bases, with 13 bases between them. The CDR3 contains 14 residues. Germline V gene lookup returns CDR1 MNHEY and CDR2 SMNVEV (reference sequence). The CDR3 protein is CATNDRSSYNEQFF. CDR3 in DNA: TGTGCCACCAACGACAGAAGCTCCTACAATGAGCAGTTCTTC.

The V and J genes are TRBV7-3 and TRBJ2-7; 11 bases match TRBD2. This CDR3 comprises 14 residues. Germline CDR1 and CDR2: SGHTA and FQGTGA. V was pared by 4 bases and J by 2 bases, with 1 base of the junction left unmatched. The CDR3 nucleotides are TGTGCCAGCAGCTCTAGCGGGGGGCCCTACGAGCAGTACTTC. Encoded protein: CASSSSGGPYEQYF.

The rearrangement joins TRBV5-6 to TRBJ2-1, with D perhaps TRBD1 (6 bases). From germline, CDR1 is SGHDT and CDR2 YYEEEE. Trimming shortened V by 1 base and J by 5 bases, and 13 bases separated the two germline ends. The CDR3 totals 15 residues. As DNA, the CDR3 is TGTGCCAGCAGCTTGACAGGGCAGGTCAACAATGAGCAGTTCTTC. Translation: CASSLTGQVNNEQFF.

This clone was detected a few times. V gene TRBV9 combines with J gene TRBJ2-1; 8 positions agree with TRBD2. Germline trimming cut 2 bases from V and 2 bases from J; bases unmatched to any gene: 6. This CDR3 region has 16 residues. CDR1 SGDLS and CDR2 YYNGEE come from the germline V gene. The CDR3 DNA is TGTGCCAGCAGCGTGGCCACTAGCGGAGCCTACAATGAGCAGTTCTTC. Amino acids: CASSVATSGAYNEQFF.

This chain links TRBV5-6 with TRBJ1-3; no definite D call. Germline V gene data show CDR1 as SGHDT and CDR2 as YYEEEE. The CDR3 is made up of 13 amino acids. V lost 2 bases and J lost 6, with 9 bases in between. CDR3 residues: CASSLRTVNTIYF. The DNA for the CDR3 is TGTGCCAGCAGCTTACGGACTGTAAACACCATATATTTT. Full variable domain (rest looked up from reference TRBV5-6 and TRBJ1-3): DAGVTQSPTHLIKTRGQQVTLRCSPKSGHDTVSWYQQALGQGPQFIFQYYEEEERQRGNFPDRFSGHQFPNYSSELNVNALLLGDSALYLCASSLRTVNTIYFGEGSWLTVV.